This T cell receptor (beta chain) originates from a study of PD-L1 blockade in urothelial cancer. Study summary: Treatment start was followed by blood analysis at 3 weeks (second dose) and again at 6 weeks.

Per germline, CDR1 SGHNT and CDR2 YYREEE (reference sequence). The CDR3 extends over 15 amino acids. The ends lost 4 bases at V and 8 bases at J; junction bases unmatched: 13. Synthetic analogs of TCR templates were spiked into every PCR. Clones were sequenced by immunoSEQ multiplex PCR, and TCRdb holds only the in-frame ones, with some missing. The data show about 48,000 clones, with 70% to 90% seen just once and around 10% held by the top ten. Sample time point: peripheral blood 6 weeks after treatment start. Patients yielded 1 to 8 samples each, pretreatment and on-treatment. The source was PBMCs, collected around atezolizumab (anti-PD-L1) treatment. This sequence was found in a man between 65 and 85 years old with urothelial cancer. V is TRBV5-4 and J is TRBJ1-2, with TRBD1 identical over 8 bases. CDR3 sequence (DNA): TGTGCCAGCAGCACCGGACAGGGAAGAACGGAAGGCTACACCTTC. This encodes CASSTGQGRTEGYTF.